This T cell receptor (beta chain) was captured by sequencing in a study of CXCR4 blockade with PD-1 therapy in pancreatic cancer. Whole-study results and caveats: Tumors were clonally expanded, mean approximately 0.15 versus 0.048 in healthy blood. Clone frequency correlated with its number of distinct nucleotide rearrangements. Without paired alpha-beta data, shared specificity of dominant clones is unconfirmed.

V shed 6 bases and J 2 bases; nucleotides not matched to a gene: 6. This CDR3 is 14 amino acids long. Germline V gene data show CDR1 as MDHEN and CDR2 as SYDVKM. In the case of this clone: Antigen: not known.

TCRdb keeps only in-frame clones here, not all; method: immunoSEQ multiplex PCR. The sample lists 5,000 to 6,500 clones, under 40% occurring once. Patients who provided the archived tumor blocks had not received neoadjuvant therapy before surgery. The specimen was tumor tissue. The rearrangement uses TRBV28 and TRBJ1-1; 7 nucleotides agree with TRBD1. This TCR was sampled from a human donor with pancreatic ductal adenocarcinoma. The chain's CDR3 is CASRQQGGNTEAFF. For the CDR3, the DNA is TGTGCCAGCAGACAGCAGGGGGGAAACACTGAAGCTTTCTTT. Based on the CDR3 plus reference TRBV28 and TRBJ1-1, the full variable domain is DVKVTQSSRYLVKRTGEKVFLECVQDMDHENMFWYRQDPGLGLRLIYFSYDVKMKEKGDIPEGYSVSREKKERFSLILESASTNQTSMYLCASRQQGGNTEAFFGQGTRLTVV.